The rows below give T cell receptor beta chains drawn from one sample of a study of cytomegalovirus exposure and HLA in healthy donors. Data came from immunoSEQ multiplex PCR; TCRdb stores just in-frame clones and leaves some out. This repertoire shows some 98,000 clones, more than 75% found once; its top ten account for 5.5% to 7.5%. Sequences were obtained from PBMCs. These receptors were obtained from a man younger than 35 in good health and CMV-seropositive. Both conserved end residues are part of each CDR3. The order of the fields is D gene, V gene, J gene, clone size, CDR3 DNA, CDR3 protein. A D gene is named only where the DNA matches it firmly. Size is stated for part of the rows, as once, few or many counts, or as a class when the clone is expanded.

TRBD2,TRBV6-5,TRBJ2-1,-,TGTGCCAGCAGTTCTAGCGGGGGCTCCTACAATGAGCAGTTCTTC,CASSSSGGSYNEQFF
TRBD2,TRBV5-4,TRBJ2-5,-,TGTGCCAGCAGAGCGGGAGGGTTCCAAGAGACCCAGTACTTC,CASRAGGFQETQYF
-,TRBV6-5,TRBJ1-2,-,TGTGCCAGCAGTGCGAATGGCAGGGGTTATGGCTACACCTTC,CASSANGRGYGYTF
TRBD1,TRBV18,TRBJ1-1,-,TGTGCCAGCTCAAACCGGGACAGGGATCTAGAAGCTTTCTTT,CASSNRDRDLEAFF
-,TRBV6-5,TRBJ1-2,-,TGTGCCAGCAGTTACTTTACGGGGAACTATGGCTACACCTTC,CASSYFTGNYGYTF
-,TRBV4-2,TRBJ1-5,-,TGTGCCAGCAGCCAAGGTTACAGAAATAGCAATCAGCCCCAGCATTTT,CASSQGYRNSNQPQHF
-,TRBV18,TRBJ1-4,-,TGTGCCAGCTCACTAAATGACGGGTATACTAATGAAAAACTGTTTTTT,CASSLNDGYTNEKLFF
-,TRBV27,TRBJ2-7,-,TGTGCCAGCAGTTTACAGGGCACATACGAGCAGTACTTC,CASSLQGTYEQYF
TRBD1,TRBV5-1,TRBJ1-1,-,TGCGCCAGCAGTCGTCAGGGGGCTTTGCGAGCTTTCTTT,CASSRQGALRAFF
-,TRBV7-8,TRBJ1-2,-,TGTGCCAGCAGCTTAGCGAGCGACAGAAGTGGCTATGGCTACACCTTC,CASSLASDRSGYGYTF
TRBD1,TRBV5-4,TRBJ1-1,-,TGTGCCAGCAGCTTGTTAGTGGGACAGGGCAATGGTGAAGCTTTCTTT,CASSLLVGQGNGEAFF
-,TRBV7-8,TRBJ2-7,many,TGTGCCAGCAGCTTAAGAAGCAGGTCCTACGAGCAGTACTTC,CASSLRSRSYEQYF
-,TRBV5-1,TRBJ1-2,-,TGCGCCAGCAGCTTGGGGGGAGTCTATGGCTACACCTTC,CASSLGGVYGYTF
-,TRBV7-2,TRBJ1-5,-,TGTGCCAGCAGCTTAGACAGGGTAAATCAGCCCCAGCATTTT,CASSLDRVNQPQHF
TRBD2,TRBV19,TRBJ2-2,once,TGTGCCAGTAGTATAGGACTAGCGGGAGGGCGGTTTACCGGGGAGCTGTTTTTT,CASSIGLAGGRFTGELFF
TRBD2,TRBV7-6,TRBJ2-3,-,TGTGCCAGCAGCCAGAGCGGGAGAACAGATACGCAGTATTTT,CASSQSGRTDTQYF
TRBD1,TRBV11-3,TRBJ2-3,few,TGTGCCAGCAGCTTAAGAGACAGGGATTGGACAGATACGCAGTATTTT,CASSLRDRDWTDTQYF
TRBD1,TRBV5-4,TRBJ1-6,-,TGTGCCAGCAGCCGCGACAGGGGGAACTCACCCCTCCACTTT,CASSRDRGNSPLHF
-,TRBV11-3,TRBJ2-3,-,TGTGCCAGCAGCTTCGGGGAGGGCACAGATACGCAGTATTTT,CASSFGEGTDTQYF
TRBD2,TRBV13,TRBJ2-7,-,TGTGCCAGCAGCTCCGGGACTAAGGTTCCCTGGGAGCAGTACTTC,CASSSGTKVPWEQYF
TRBD1,TRBV7-9,TRBJ1-6,-,TGTGCCAGCAGCTACCGCCGGGACAGGACTTCACCCCTCCACTTT,CASSYRRDRTSPLHF
TRBD1,TRBV9,TRBJ2-7,-,TGTGCCAGCAGCCTAACCGGGACAGTCTCCTACGAGCAGTACTTC,CASSLTGTVSYEQYF
-,TRBV7-9,TRBJ1-3,-,TGTGCCAGCAGCCTGAGACAGACTCCTGGTTCTGGAAACACCATATATTTT,CASSLRQTPGSGNTIYF
TRBD1,TRBV7-2,TRBJ2-5,-,TGTGCCAGCAGCTTAGTGTCACAGGGGGCAGAGACCCAGTACTTC,CASSLVSQGAETQYF
TRBD1,TRBV6-5,TRBJ1-4,-,TGTGCCAGCAGCCAGGGGCGGACAGGGGGAGAAAAACTGTTTTTT,CASSQGRTGGEKLFF
-,TRBV27,TRBJ1-1,-,TGTGCCAGCAGTTTCGTCGTCGCGGCTGAAGCTTTCTTT,CASSFVVAAEAFF
-,TRBV19,TRBJ1-4,-,TGTGCCAGTACTTCATACCGGACAACAACTAATGAAAAACTGTTTTTT,CASTSYRTTTNEKLFF
-,TRBV7-2,TRBJ2-7,-,TGTGCCAGCAGCTTAGACGGCGGGGCTAACTCCTACGAGCAGTACTTC,CASSLDGGANSYEQYF
-,TRBV7-3,TRBJ2-3,-,TGTGCCAGCAGCTCTCAGGACAGAGATACGCAGTATTTT,CASSSQDRDTQYF
-,TRBV6-1,TRBJ2-5,-,TGTGCCAGCAGTGAATTCGGGGAAGAGACCCAGTACTTC,CASSEFGEETQYF
TRBD1,TRBV15,TRBJ2-7,-,TGTGCCACCAGCAGAGATGGGGACAGGGGCTCCTACGAGCAGTACTTC,CATSRDGDRGSYEQYF
TRBD1,TRBV6-1,TRBJ1-4,-,TGTGCCAGCAGTGAAGCAGGGGGCTATGAAAAACTGTTTTTT,CASSEAGGYEKLFF
-,TRBV5-4,TRBJ2-3,-,TGTGCCAGCAGCCATGAGTCAGGGAGCACAGATACGCAGTATTTT,CASSHESGSTDTQYF
TRBD1,TRBV4-3,TRBJ1-5,-,TGCGCCAGCAGCCCCGTAGCCCTACAAAGACAGGGGCGGAATCAGCCCCAGCATTTT,CASSPVALQRQGRNQPQHF
-,TRBV5-6,TRBJ2-3,-,TGTGCCAGCAGCCCCGCGCCGAACACAGATACGCAGTATTTT,CASSPAPNTDTQYF
TRBD1,TRBV6-1,TRBJ2-7,-,TGTGCCAGCAGGGACAGGGCCTACGAGCAGTACTTC,CASRDRAYEQYF
-,TRBV4-3,TRBJ2-7,-,TGCGCCAGCAGCCAAGATCGTTCGGACAGAGCCTACGAGCAGTACTTC,CASSQDRSDRAYEQYF